This TCR beta chain stems from a study of Tregs in tolerant kidney transplant recipients. General study points: This study did not directly address biological reproducibility. Validation in larger populations is needed because few patients were studied. Changing PCR primers prevented nucleotide comparison between some patients' samples.

The assay was immunoSEQ multiplex PCR, and TCRdb's table has in-frame clones only and misses some. The sample holds under 40,000 clones. V shed 4 bases, J shed 6 bases, and the junction held 3 bases outside the gene matches. The CDR3 runs 14 residues. In germline, CDR1 is KGHSY, CDR2 FQNENV. A remark on this clone: The antigen is not known. The read comes to an end 3 residues before the CDR3 does, leaving the germline J gene to fill in the end.

This chain connects TRBV16 to TRBJ1-4; 9 bases align to TRBD1. The sequenced sample was CD8+ T cells from blood, obtained before the transplant. The source of this sequence is a human donor who received a combined kidney and bone marrow transplant. CDR3 DNA (partial): TGTGCCAGCAGCCGGACAGGGGAAGATGAAAAA. Translation: CASSRTGEDEK. The full CDR3 sequence reads CASSRTGEDEKLFF.